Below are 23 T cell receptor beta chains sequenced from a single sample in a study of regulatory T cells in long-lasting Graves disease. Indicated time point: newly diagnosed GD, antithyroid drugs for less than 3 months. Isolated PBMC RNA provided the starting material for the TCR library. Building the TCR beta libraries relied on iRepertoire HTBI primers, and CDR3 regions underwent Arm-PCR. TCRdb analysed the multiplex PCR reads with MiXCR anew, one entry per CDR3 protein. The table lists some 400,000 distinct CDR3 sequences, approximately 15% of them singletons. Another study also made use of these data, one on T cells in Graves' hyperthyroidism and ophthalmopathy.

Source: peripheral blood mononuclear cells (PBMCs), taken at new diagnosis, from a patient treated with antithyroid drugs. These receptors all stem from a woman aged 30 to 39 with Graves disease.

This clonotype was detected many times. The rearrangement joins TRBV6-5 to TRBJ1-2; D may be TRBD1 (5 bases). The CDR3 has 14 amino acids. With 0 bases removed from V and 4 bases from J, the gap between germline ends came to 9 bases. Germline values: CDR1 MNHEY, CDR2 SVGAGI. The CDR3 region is CASSYSRQTYGYTF. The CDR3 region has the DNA TGTGCCAGCAGTTACTCTAGACAGACCTATGGCTACACCTTC.

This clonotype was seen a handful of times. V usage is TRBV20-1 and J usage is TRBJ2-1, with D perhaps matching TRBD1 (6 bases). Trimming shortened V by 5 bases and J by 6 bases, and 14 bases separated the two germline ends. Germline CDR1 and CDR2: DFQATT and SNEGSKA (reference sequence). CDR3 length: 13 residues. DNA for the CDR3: TGCAGTGCTGACTACAGGGCCGTCAATGAGCAGTTCTTC. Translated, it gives CSADYRAVNEQFF.

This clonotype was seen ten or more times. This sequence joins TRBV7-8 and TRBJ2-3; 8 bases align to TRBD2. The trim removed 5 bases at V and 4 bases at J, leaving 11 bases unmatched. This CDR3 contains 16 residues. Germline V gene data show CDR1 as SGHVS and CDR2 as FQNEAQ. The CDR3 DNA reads TGTGCCAGCAGCCTAAAACGGCGGGAGGTGGCAGATACGCAGTATTTT. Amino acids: CASSLKRREVADTQYF.

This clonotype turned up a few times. The CDR3 DNA reads as TGTGCCAGCAGTTCAACGGTATCCTACGAGCAGTACTTC. Amino acids: CASSSTVSYEQYF. The chain has TRBV28 and TRBJ2-7; D ambiguous. CDR3 length equals 13 residues. Trimming removed 4 bases at V and 1 base at J, with 8 bases between. Germline V lookup: CDR1 MDHEN, CDR2 SYDVKM.

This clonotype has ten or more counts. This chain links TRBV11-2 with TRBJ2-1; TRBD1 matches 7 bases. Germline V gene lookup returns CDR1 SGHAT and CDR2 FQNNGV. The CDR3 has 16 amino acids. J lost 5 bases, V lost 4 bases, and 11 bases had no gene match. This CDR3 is CASSWTGRPGHNEQFF. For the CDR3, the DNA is TGTGCCAGCAGCTGGACAGGAAGGCCAGGACACAATGAGCAGTTCTTC.

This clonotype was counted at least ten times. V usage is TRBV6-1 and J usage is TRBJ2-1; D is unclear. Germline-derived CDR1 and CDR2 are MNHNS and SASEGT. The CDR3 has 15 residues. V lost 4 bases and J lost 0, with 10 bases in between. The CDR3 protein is CASSAREYSYNEQFF. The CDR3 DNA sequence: TGTGCCAGCAGTGCCCGCGAGTACTCCTACAATGAGCAGTTCTTC.

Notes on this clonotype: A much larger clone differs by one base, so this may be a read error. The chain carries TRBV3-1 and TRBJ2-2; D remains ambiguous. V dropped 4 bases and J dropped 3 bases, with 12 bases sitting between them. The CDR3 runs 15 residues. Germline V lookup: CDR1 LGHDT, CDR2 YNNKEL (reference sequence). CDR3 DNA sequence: TGTGCCAGCAGCCGACCCTGGATTGACACCGGGGAGCTGTTTTTT. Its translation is CASSRPWIDTGELFF.

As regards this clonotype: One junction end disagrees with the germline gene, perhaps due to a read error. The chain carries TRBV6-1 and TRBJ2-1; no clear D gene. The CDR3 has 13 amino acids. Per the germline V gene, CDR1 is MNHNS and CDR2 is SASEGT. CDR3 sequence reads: CASTKDIYNEQFF. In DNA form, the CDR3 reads TGTGCCAGTACCAAAGACATTTACAACGAGCAGTTCTTC.

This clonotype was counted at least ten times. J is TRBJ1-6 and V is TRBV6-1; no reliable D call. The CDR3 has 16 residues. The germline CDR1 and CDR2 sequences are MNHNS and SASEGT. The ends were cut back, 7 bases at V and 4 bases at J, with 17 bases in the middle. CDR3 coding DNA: TGTGCCAGCACCAGAGCGCGGTGGGGATATAATTCACCCCTCCACTTT. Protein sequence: CASTRARWGYNSPLHF.

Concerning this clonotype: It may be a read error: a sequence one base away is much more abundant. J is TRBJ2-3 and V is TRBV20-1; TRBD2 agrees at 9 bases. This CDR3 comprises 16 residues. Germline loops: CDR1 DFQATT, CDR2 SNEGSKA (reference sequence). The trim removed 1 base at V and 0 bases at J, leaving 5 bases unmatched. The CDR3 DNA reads TGCAGTGCTAGAGCTTGGCTAGCGGGAAGCACAGATACGCAGTATTTT. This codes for CSARAWLAGSTDTQYF.

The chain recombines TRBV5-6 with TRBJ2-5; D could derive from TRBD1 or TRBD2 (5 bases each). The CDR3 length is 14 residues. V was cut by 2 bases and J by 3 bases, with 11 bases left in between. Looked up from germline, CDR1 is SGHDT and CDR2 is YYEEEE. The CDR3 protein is CASSFGGSKETQYF. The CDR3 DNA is TGTGCCAGCAGCTTTGGGGGATCCAAAGAGACCCAGTACTTC.

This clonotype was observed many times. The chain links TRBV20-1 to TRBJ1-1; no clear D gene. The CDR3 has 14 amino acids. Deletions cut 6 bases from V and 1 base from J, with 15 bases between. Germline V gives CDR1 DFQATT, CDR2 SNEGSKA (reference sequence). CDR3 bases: TGCAGTGCCCCAGACATGGAGGGGAACACTGAAGCTTTCTTT. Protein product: CSAPDMEGNTEAFF.

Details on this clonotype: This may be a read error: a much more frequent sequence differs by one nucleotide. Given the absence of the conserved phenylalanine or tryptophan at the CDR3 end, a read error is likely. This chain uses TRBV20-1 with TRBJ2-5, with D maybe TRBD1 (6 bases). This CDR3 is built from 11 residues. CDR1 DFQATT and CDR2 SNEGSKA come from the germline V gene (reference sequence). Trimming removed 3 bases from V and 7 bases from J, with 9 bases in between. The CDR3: CSARAQGTQYS. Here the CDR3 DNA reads TGCAGTGCTAGGGCACAGGGGACCCAGTACTCC.

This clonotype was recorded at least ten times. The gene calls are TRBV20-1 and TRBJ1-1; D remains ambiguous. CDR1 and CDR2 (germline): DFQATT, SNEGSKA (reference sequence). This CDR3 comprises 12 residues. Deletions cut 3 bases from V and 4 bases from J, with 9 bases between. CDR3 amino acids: CSASRASTEAFF. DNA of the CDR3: TGCAGTGCTAGTCGAGCGAGCACTGAAGCTTTCTTT.

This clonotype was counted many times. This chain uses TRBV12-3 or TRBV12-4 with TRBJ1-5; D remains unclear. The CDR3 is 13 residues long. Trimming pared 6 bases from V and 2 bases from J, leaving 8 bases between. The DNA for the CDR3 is TGTGCCAGCAGCTTTGGAGGCAATCAGCCCCAGCATTTT. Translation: CASSFGGNQPQHF.

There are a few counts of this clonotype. CDR3 sequence: CASSSNPWQYYEQYF. CDR3 DNA: TGTGCCAGCAGTTCAAACCCGTGGCAGTACTACGAGCAGTACTTC. This chain links TRBV6-5 with TRBJ2-7; no definite D call. V was clipped by 4 bases and J by 3 bases, with 16 bases between them. CDR3 length equals 15 residues. CDR1 and CDR2 (germline): MNHEY, SVGAGI.

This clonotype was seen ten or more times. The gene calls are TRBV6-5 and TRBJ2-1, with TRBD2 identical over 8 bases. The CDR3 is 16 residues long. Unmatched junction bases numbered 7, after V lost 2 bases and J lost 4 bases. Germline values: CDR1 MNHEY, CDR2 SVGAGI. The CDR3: CASSYRSGSWYNEQFF. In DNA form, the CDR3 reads TGTGCCAGCAGTTACAGGAGCGGGAGTTGGTACAATGAGCAGTTCTTC.

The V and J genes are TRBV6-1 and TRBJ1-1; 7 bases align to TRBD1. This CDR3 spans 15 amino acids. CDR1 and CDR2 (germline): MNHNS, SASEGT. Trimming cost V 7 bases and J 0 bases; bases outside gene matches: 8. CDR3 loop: CASTQTGTLNTEAFF. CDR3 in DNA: TGTGCCAGCACCCAGACAGGGACTCTGAACACTGAAGCTTTCTTT.

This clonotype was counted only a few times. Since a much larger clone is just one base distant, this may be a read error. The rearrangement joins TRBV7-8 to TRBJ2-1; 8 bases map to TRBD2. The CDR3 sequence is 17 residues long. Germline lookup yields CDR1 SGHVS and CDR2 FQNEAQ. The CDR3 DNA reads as TGTGCCAGCAGCTTAGGCGCACTAGCGGTGAGCTACAATGGGCAGTTCTTC. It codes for CASSLGALAVSYNGQFF.

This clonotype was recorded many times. CDR3 DNA: TGTGCCTGGAGTTTCCCCTACGAGCAGTACTTC. Translation: CAWSFPYEQYF. The chain has TRBV30 and TRBJ2-7; D is unclear. Germline loops: CDR1 GTSNPN, CDR2 SVGIG (reference sequence). V lost 2 bases, J lost 2 bases, and 4 bases lay in between. This CDR3 spans 11 amino acids.

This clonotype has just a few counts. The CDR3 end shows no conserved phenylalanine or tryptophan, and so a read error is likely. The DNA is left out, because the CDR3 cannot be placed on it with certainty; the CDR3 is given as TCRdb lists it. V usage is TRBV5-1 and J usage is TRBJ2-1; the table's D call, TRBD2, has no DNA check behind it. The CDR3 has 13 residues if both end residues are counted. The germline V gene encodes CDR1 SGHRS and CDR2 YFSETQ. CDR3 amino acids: CASSLGGSDTQYL.

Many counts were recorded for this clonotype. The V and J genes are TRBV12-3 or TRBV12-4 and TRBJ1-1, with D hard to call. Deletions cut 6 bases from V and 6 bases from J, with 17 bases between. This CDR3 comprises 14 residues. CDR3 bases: TGTGCCAGCAGCCGCACGAGGCTTCTACCTGAAGCTTTCTTT. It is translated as CASSRTRLLPEAFF.

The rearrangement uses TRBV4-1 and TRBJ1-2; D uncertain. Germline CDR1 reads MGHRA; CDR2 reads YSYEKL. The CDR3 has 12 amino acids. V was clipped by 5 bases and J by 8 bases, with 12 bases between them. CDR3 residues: CASSSTTEGYTF. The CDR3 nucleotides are TGCGCCAGCAGCTCCACCACCGAGGGCTACACCTTC.